This is a list of T cell receptor beta chains from one sample in a study of vaccination and CD4 T cells after COVID-19. Antigens of these TCRs are unknown. TCRdb re-called the PCR reads with MiXCR, one entry per CDR3 protein. The data contain around 14,000 distinct CDR3 sequences, roughly 34% of them singletons. The material sequenced was cultured CD4+ T cells from blood. These receptors were taken from a human donor with COVID-19. Each CDR3 is given with its conserved first and last residue. The D gene is left open where the match is weak. Clone size is not always given. Where it is, it says once, few, many or a class for expanded clones.

abundance	d_gene	v_gene	j_gene	CDR3aa	CDR3nt
NA	NA	TRBV7-8	TRBJ2-5	CASSLGGPMRETQYF	TGTGCCAGCAGCTTAGGGGGCCCCATGAGGGAGACCCAGTACTTC
NA	TRBD1	TRBV6-1	TRBJ2-7	CASTTDRLSYEQYF	TGTGCCAGCACCACGGACAGGTTATCCTACGAGCAGTACTTC
NA	NA	TRBV4-3	TRBJ1-2	CASSQSTNYGYTF	TGCGCCAGCAGCCAAAGTACTAACTATGGCTACACCTTC
NA	TRBD1	TRBV2	TRBJ1-2	CASSVRDSDSGYTF	TGTGCCAGCAGTGTCCGGGACAGCGACTCTGGCTACACCTTC
NA	NA	TRBV24-1	TRBJ2-5	CATSDGGFGTQYF	TGTGCCACCAGTGATGGGGGTTTCGGGACCCAGTACTTC
few	NA	TRBV28	TRBJ1-1	CASSLSNTEAFF	TGTGCCAGCAGTTTATCGAACACTGAAGCTTTCTTT
once	NA	TRBV5-6	TRBJ1-1	CASSLWGLGKNTEAFF	TGTGCCAGCAGCTTGTGGGGGTTGGGGAAGAACACTGAAGCTTTCTTT
few	NA	TRBV6-2/TRBV6-3	TRBJ1-1	CASSYRDSTEAFF	TGTGCCAGCAGTTACCGTGACAGCACTGAAGCTTTCTTT
NA	TRBD2	TRBV6-1	TRBJ2-5	CASSPTSPRETQYF	TGTGCCAGCAGCCCGACTAGCCCTCGGGAGACCCAGTACTTC
NA	NA	TRBV7-6	TRBJ1-3	CASSSRGSSGNTIYF	TGTGCCAGCAGCTCAAGAGGGAGCTCTGGAAACACCATATATTTT
few	NA	TRBV5-1	TRBJ1-5	CASSLGTLSNQPQHF	TGCGCCAGCAGCTTGGGAACCCTTAGCAATCAGCCCCAGCATTTT
few	TRBD2	TRBV6-2/TRBV6-3	TRBJ2-3	CASSASGGVGTDTQYF	TGTGCCAGCAGCGCTAGCGGGGGAGTAGGGACAGATACGCAGTATTTT
NA	NA	TRBV7-9	TRBJ1-4	CASSLDSRLGATNEKLFF	TGTGCCAGCAGCTTAGACTCGCGGTTGGGTGCAACTAATGAAAAACTGTTTTTT
NA	TRBD1	TRBV20-1	TRBJ2-3	CSARPGQGLTDTQYF	TGCAGTGCTAGGCCGGGACAGGGTTTGACAGATACGCAGTATTTT
NA	TRBD1	TRBV14	TRBJ2-7	CASSLLTGLSSYEQYF	TGTGCCAGCAGCCTATTGACAGGGCTCAGCTCCTACGAGCAGTACTTC
few	TRBD1	TRBV10-1	TRBJ1-2	CASSETGGTYGYTF	TGCGCCAGCAGTGAGACAGGGGGGACCTATGGCTACACCTTC
few	TRBD1	TRBV29-1	TRBJ1-2	CSVHGDRAGGYTF	TGCAGCGTTCACGGGGACAGGGCAGGCGGCTACACCTTC
few	NA	TRBV6-1	TRBJ2-7	CASGEGGSYEQYF	TGTGCCAGCGGAGAGGGGGGGTCCTACGAGCAGTACTTC
once	NA	TRBV7-9	TRBJ2-2	CASSDLARGELFF	TGTGCCAGCAGCGACCTAGCTCGCGGGGAGCTGTTTTTT
NA	NA	TRBV20-1	TRBJ2-4	CSARQSNIQYF	TGCAGTGCTCGACAGTCAAACATTCAGTACTTC
few	NA	TRBV6-1	TRBJ1-5	CASTGGGNQPQHF	TGTGCCAGCACAGGCGGTGGCAATCAGCCCCAGCATTTT
NA	NA	TRBV11-2	TRBJ1-2	CASSLSQAYGYTF	TGTGCCAGCAGCTTATCACAGGCCTATGGCTACACCTTC
NA	NA	TRBV30	TRBJ1-4	CAWSALPGSSATNEKLFF	TGTGCCTGGAGTGCCCTCCCGGGGAGTAGTGCAACTAATGAAAAACTGTTTTTT
NA	NA	TRBV7-2	TRBJ2-1	CASSLGGSAAWDEQFF	TGTGCCAGCAGCTTAGGGGGCAGCGCGGCTTGGGATGAGCAGTTCTTC
few	NA	TRBV2	TRBJ2-5	CASSDMGLNQETQYF	TGTGCCAGCAGTGATATGGGCCTGAACCAAGAGACCCAGTACTTC
NA	TRBD2	TRBV6-1	TRBJ2-3	CASMGAGGRGDTQYF	TGTGCCAGCATGGGGGCGGGGGGGCGCGGAGATACGCAGTATTTT
NA	NA	TRBV7-3	TRBJ2-6	CASSSGPGANVLTF	TGTGCCAGCAGCTCGGGGCCCGGGGCCAACGTCCTGACTTTC
NA	NA	TRBV2	TRBJ2-2	CASSGGRGNTGELFF	TGTGCCAGCAGTGGGGGAAGGGGGAACACCGGGGAGCTGTTTTTT
NA	NA	TRBV27	TRBJ2-2	CASSLLWTGRATGELFF	TGTGCCAGCAGTCTTCTCTGGACAGGGAGGGCGACCGGGGAGCTGTTTTTT
NA	NA	TRBV2	TRBJ1-3	CASSGGATGSGNTIYF	TGTGCCAGCAGTGGCGGTGCCACCGGCTCTGGAAACACCATATATTTT
NA	NA	TRBV10-3	TRBJ2-2	CAIRTGGGELFF	TGTGCCATCAGGACAGGCGGCGGGGAGCTGTTTTTT
NA	NA	TRBV27	TRBJ1-5	CASSLSVFRDQPQHF	TGTGCCAGCAGTTTATCGGTGTTTCGGGATCAGCCCCAGCATTTT
few	NA	TRBV20-1	TRBJ2-3	CSARDPTLDTQYF	TGCAGTGCTAGAGATCCTACTTTAGATACGCAGTATTTT
NA	NA	TRBV12-5	TRBJ1-2	CASGLVPGVYGYTF	TGTGCTAGTGGTTTGGTACCGGGAGTCTATGGCTACACCTTC
NA	TRBD2	TRBV11-3	TRBJ2-5	CASSSGGRETQYF	TGTGCCAGCAGCTCCGGGGGGAGAGAGACCCAGTACTTC
few	NA	TRBV6-4	TRBJ2-7	CASRNFPSGGYYEQYF	TGTGCCAGCAGAAACTTCCCTTCGGGCGGTTACTACGAGCAGTACTTC
few	NA	TRBV2	TRBJ1-1	CASTIRGNTEAFF	TGTGCCAGCACTATTAGGGGGAACACTGAAGCTTTCTTT
NA	NA	TRBV10-3	TRBJ2-5	CAISEREYQETQYF	TGTGCCATCAGTGAGAGGGAGTACCAAGAGACCCAGTACTTC
NA	TRBD1	TRBV6-1	TRBJ1-1	CASRGQGMNTEAFF	TGTGCCAGCAGGGGACAGGGGATGAACACTGAAGCTTTCTTT
NA	NA	TRBV6-1	TRBJ2-1	CASSEGKLPEQFF	TGTGCCAGCAGTGAAGGGAAGCTCCCGGAGCAGTTCTTC